One sample yielded the 19 T cell receptor beta chains listed below, sequenced in a study of T cells after yellow fever vaccination. TCRdb processed the 5' RACE reads anew with MiXCR; each CDR3 protein has one entry. The data show around 73,000 distinct CDR3 sequences, around 7% seen once. Sequences were derived from CD8+ T cells sorted from PBMCs, sampled on the day of the yellow fever booster vaccination. These receptors all stem from a man aged 25-45 years who received the YFV17D yellow fever vaccine.

This clonotype showed up just a few times. This chain connects TRBV29-1 to TRBJ2-2; 12 bases fit TRBD2. Germline V gene data show CDR1 as SQVTM and CDR2 as ANQGSEA. This CDR3 region has 15 residues. Trimming took 3 bases from V and 7 from J; bases not matched to a gene: 6. CDR3 sequence (DNA): TGCAGCGTTGACCTAGCGGGAGGGCCCGGCGGGGAGCTGTTTTTT. Translating it yields CSVDLAGGPGGELFF.

Comments on this clonotype: This could be a read error, since a much larger clone is one nucleotide away. The chain couples TRBV29-1 to TRBJ2-1; maybe TRBD2 (5 bases). Germline V gene lookup returns CDR1 SQVTM and CDR2 ANQGSEA. V was trimmed by 6 bases and J by 7 bases, leaving 19 bases between them. The CDR3 consists of 14 residues. CDR3 region: CSVRGIRTQNEQFF. CDR3 in DNA: TGCAGCGTCCGGGGTATTCGGACGCAGAATGAGCAGTTCTTC.

This clonotype appeared many times. The chain joins TRBV12-3 or TRBV12-4 to TRBJ2-1; 14 bases agree with TRBD2. After removal of 8 bases from V and 10 bases from J, the junction contained 7 bases not matched to a gene. The CDR3 has 14 amino acids. CDR3 sequence: CASHPGLAGEEQFF. In DNA, the CDR3 is TGTGCCAGCCATCCGGGACTAGCGGGAGAAGAGCAGTTCTTC.

This clonotype was detected only a few times. This sequence joins TRBV20-1 and TRBJ2-5; perhaps TRBD1 as D (7 bases). CDR1 and CDR2 (germline): DFQATT, SNEGSKA (reference sequence). This CDR3 has 10 amino acids. CDR3 nucleotide sequence: TGCAGCCCAGGGGGGGAGACCCAGTACTTC. The encoded protein is CSPGGETQYF.

V and J are TRBV9 and TRBJ2-3; maybe TRBD2 (6 bases). The CDR3 is 17 residues long. V lost 0 bases and J lost 4, with 18 bases in between. Per the germline V gene, CDR1 is SGDLS and CDR2 is YYNGEE. This CDR3 is CASSVAGTHENPDTQYF. The CDR3 region has the DNA TGTGCCAGCAGCGTAGCTGGGACTCATGAAAACCCAGATACGCAGTATTTT.

The CDR3 nucleotides are TGTGCCAGCAGTGAAGTCCCCCTAGCGGGAGGCGAGCAGTACTTC. Amino acid sequence: CASSEVPLAGGEQYF. The chain combines TRBV2 with TRBJ2-7; TRBD2 matches 11 bases. The germline V gene encodes CDR1 SNHLY and CDR2 FYNNEI. V trimming: 1 base; J trimming: 6 bases; junction bases outside the gene matches: 5. The CDR3 sequence is 15 residues long.

Only a few counts were recorded for this clonotype. CDR3 amino acids: CSASWGYEQYF. CDR3 sequence (DNA): TGCAGTGCTAGTTGGGGGTACGAGCAGTACTTC. The gene calls are TRBV20-1 and TRBJ2-7, with D possibly being TRBD1 or TRBD2 (5 bases each). Germline-derived CDR1 and CDR2 are DFQATT and SNEGSKA (reference sequence). The V gene lost 3 bases and the J gene lost 4 bases, with 7 bases spanning the gap. The CDR3 is 11 residues long.

This clonotype was counted between two and nine times. The CDR3 DNA follows: TGTGCCAGCAGTTTATCTGTAGGACTAGGGGAGCAGTTCTTC. It translates to CASSLSVGLGEQFF. This rearrangement joins TRBV27 to TRBJ2-1; TRBD2 agrees at 7 bases. CDR1 is MNHEY, CDR2 SMNVEV, per germline (reference sequence). With 0 bases clipped from V and 10 bases from J, the junction kept 6 bases outside the gene matches. The CDR3 runs 14 residues.

This chain connects TRBV25-1 to TRBJ2-5; 7 bases match TRBD1. Germline V gene data show CDR1 as MGHDK and CDR2 as SYGVNS. The CDR3 loop spans 13 amino acids. The junction had 4 bases not matched to a gene; V was cut back by 6 bases and J by 3 bases. The CDR3 sequence is CASSLQGKETQYF. The CDR3 DNA sequence: TGTGCCAGCAGCCTACAGGGGAAAGAGACCCAGTACTTC.

The chain couples TRBV2 to TRBJ1-2; D not resolved. V gave up 2 bases and J gave up 4 bases, with 11 bases separating them. This CDR3 has 14 residues. Germline CDR1 SNHLY, CDR2 FYNNEI. The CDR3: CASSEFGQSYGYTF. The DNA of the CDR3 is TGTGCCAGCAGTGAATTTGGGCAGAGCTATGGCTACACCTTC.

Ten or more counts support this clonotype. The gene calls are TRBV28 and TRBJ2-5, with D tentatively TRBD1 (6 bases). The CDR3 has 14 residues. The V gene lost 6 bases and the J gene lost 5 bases, with 16 bases spanning the gap. Germline V gene data show CDR1 as MDHEN and CDR2 as SYDVKM. The CDR3 DNA follows: TGTGCCAGCAGCCCCACAGGGAACGGGGAGACCCAGTACTTC. This encodes CASSPTGNGETQYF.

The table lists this clonotype with a few counts. V is TRBV20-1 and J is TRBJ2-1; D unresolved. This CDR3 has 13 residues. Trimming left V 1 base short and J 4 bases short, with 8 bases between. Germline values: CDR1 DFQATT, CDR2 SNEGSKA (reference sequence). The CDR3 loop reads CSARALGYNEQFF. CDR3 nucleotides: TGCAGTGCTAGAGCTCTAGGATACAATGAGCAGTTCTTC.

This clonotype was detected a few times. CDR3 loop: CASSWSGSHSYEQYF. CDR3 sequence (DNA): TGTGCCAGCAGCTGGAGCGGCTCCCACTCCTACGAGCAGTACTTC. V gene TRBV14 combines with J gene TRBJ2-7; D might be TRBD2 (5 bases). V was cut by 5 bases and J by 0 bases, with 14 bases left in between. The germline V gene has CDR1 SGHDN and CDR2 FVKESK. CDR3 length: 15 residues.

This clonotype was observed many times. The chain recombines TRBV5-6 with TRBJ2-7; D remains unclear. Trimming removed 1 base from V and 0 bases from J, with 8 bases in between. Germline-derived CDR1 and CDR2 are SGHDT and YYEEEE. This CDR3 has 14 amino acids. The DNA for the CDR3 is TGTGCCAGCAGCTTGTCCTACGACTCCTACGAGCAGTACTTC. Translation gives CASSLSYDSYEQYF.

This chain uses TRBV19 with TRBJ2-7; 8 bases agree with TRBD2. Germline CDR1 LNHDA, CDR2 SQIVND (reference sequence). Trimming at V came to 5 bases and at J to 3 bases, leaving 9 bases not matched to a gene. This CDR3 has 15 residues. The CDR3 bases are TGTGCCAGTAGTGCCCATAGCGGGACGGGCTACGAGCAGTACTTC. It specifies CASSAHSGTGYEQYF.

This clonotype was picked up a small number of times. V and J are TRBV15 and TRBJ2-7; possible D gene TRBD2, 6 bases. V lost 2 bases and J lost 4, with 24 bases in between. Germline V gene data show CDR1 as LNHNV and CDR2 as YYDKDF (reference sequence). The CDR3 sequence is 18 residues long. CDR3 in DNA: TGTGCCACCAGCAGAAAACCTGCAGACGGGACTTCCACATACGAGCAGTACTTC. As protein: CATSRKPADGTSTYEQYF.

This clonotype was found a few times. V and J are TRBV12-3 or TRBV12-4 and TRBJ2-7; D is undetermined. V was clipped by 5 bases and J by 0 bases, with 2 bases between them. This CDR3 contains 11 residues. This CDR3 reads CASSNSYEQYF. DNA for the CDR3: TGTGCCAGCAGTAACTCCTACGAGCAGTACTTC.

This clonotype was observed a few times. The chain links TRBV12-3 or TRBV12-4 to TRBJ2-7; either TRBD1 or TRBD2 may fit D (5 bases each). V was clipped by 6 bases and J by 2 bases, with 14 bases between them. This CDR3 region has 14 residues. The CDR3 spells CASRGDGDPYEQYF. The CDR3 DNA follows: TGTGCCAGCAGGGGGGACGGGGACCCCTACGAGCAGTACTTC.

There are a few counts of this clonotype. The chain employs TRBV9 and TRBJ2-5, with 7 bases fitting TRBD1. The ends lost 0 bases at V and 5 bases at J; junction bases unmatched: 7. Germline loops: CDR1 SGDLS, CDR2 YYNGEE. The length of the CDR3 is 15 residues. CDR3 sequence: CASSVGETGLETQYF. Written as DNA, the CDR3 is TGTGCCAGCAGCGTAGGAGAGACAGGGCTGGAGACCCAGTACTTC.